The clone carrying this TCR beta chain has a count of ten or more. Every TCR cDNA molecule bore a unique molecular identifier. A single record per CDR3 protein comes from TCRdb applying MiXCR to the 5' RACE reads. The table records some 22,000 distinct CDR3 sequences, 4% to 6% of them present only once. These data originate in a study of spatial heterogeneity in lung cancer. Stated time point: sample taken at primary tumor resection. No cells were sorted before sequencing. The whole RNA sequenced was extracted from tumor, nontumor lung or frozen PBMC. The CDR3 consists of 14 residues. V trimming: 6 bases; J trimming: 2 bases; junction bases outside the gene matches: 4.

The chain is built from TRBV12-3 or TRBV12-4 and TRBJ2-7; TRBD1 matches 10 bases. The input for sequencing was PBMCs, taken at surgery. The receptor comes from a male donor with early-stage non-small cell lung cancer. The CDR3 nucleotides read TGTGCCAGCAGCCCCGGGACAGGGGCCTACGAGCAGTACTTC. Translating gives CASSPGTGAYEQYF.